This T cell receptor beta chain emerged from a study of graft-versus-host responses after intestinal transplantation. V shed 1 base and J shed 3 bases, with 13 bases lying between them. This CDR3 has 15 amino acids. From germline, CDR1 is SEHNR and CDR2 FQNEAQ (reference sequence). Worth noting for this clone: Its target is unknown.

Assay: immunoSEQ multiplex PCR; the TCRdb copy retains only in-frame clones and omits some. The data contain some 130,000 clones, 90% to 95% of them singletons. Specimen: unstimulated CD8+ T cells sorted from spleen or lymph node cells, collected before intestinal transplant. The sequence was collected from a human donor who received an intestinal transplant. The chain recombines TRBV7-9 with TRBJ2-7; D is uncertain. The CDR3 reads CASSLERWWVYEQYF. The CDR3 nucleotides are TGTGCCAGCAGCTTAGAAAGGTGGTGGGTCTACGAGCAGTACTTC.